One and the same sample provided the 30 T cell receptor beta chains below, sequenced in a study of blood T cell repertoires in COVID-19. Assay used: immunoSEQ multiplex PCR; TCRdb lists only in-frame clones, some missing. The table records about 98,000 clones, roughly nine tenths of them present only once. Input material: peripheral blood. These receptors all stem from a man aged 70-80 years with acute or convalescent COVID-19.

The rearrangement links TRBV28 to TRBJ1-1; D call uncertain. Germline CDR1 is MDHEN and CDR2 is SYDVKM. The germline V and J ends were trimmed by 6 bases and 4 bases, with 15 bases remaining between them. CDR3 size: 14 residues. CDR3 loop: CASSRLPPGTEAFF. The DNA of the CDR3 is TGTGCCAGCAGCCGTCTTCCCCCGGGCACTGAAGCTTTCTTT.

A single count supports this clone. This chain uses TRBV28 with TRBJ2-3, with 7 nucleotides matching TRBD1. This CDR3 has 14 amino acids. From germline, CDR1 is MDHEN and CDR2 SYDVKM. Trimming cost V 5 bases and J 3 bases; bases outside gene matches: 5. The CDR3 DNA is TGTGCCAGCAGTGTCGGGACAGTTACAGATACGCAGTATTTT. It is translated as CASSVGTVTDTQYF.

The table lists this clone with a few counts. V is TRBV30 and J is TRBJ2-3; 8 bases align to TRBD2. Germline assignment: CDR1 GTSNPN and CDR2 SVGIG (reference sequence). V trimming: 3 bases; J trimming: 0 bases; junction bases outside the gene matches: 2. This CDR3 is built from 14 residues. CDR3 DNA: TGTGCCTGGAGCGGGACTAGAAGCACAGATACGCAGTATTTT. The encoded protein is CAWSGTRSTDTQYF.

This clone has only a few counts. The CDR3 DNA reads TGTGCCAGCAGTGAAAGTGCGATATATAATTCACCCCTCCACTTT. Amino acid sequence: CASSESAIYNSPLHF. V usage is TRBV2 and J usage is TRBJ1-6; D is undetermined. The CDR3 has 15 amino acids. Germline V CDR1 and CDR2: SNHLY, FYNNEI. Trimming removed 2 bases from V and 4 bases from J, with 9 bases in between.

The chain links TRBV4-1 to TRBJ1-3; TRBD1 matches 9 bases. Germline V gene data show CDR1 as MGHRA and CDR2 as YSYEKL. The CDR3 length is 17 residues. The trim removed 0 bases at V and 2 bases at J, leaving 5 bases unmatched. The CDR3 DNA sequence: TGCGCCAGCAGCCAAGATCACGGGACAGGGACTGGAAACACCATATATTTT. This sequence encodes CASSQDHGTGTGNTIYF.

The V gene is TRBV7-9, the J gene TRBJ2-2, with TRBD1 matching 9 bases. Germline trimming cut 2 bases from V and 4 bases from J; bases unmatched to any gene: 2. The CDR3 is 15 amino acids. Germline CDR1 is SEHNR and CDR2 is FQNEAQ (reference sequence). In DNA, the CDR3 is TGTGCCAGCAGCTTACGACAGGGGGTCACCGGGGAGCTGTTTTTT. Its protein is CASSLRQGVTGELFF.

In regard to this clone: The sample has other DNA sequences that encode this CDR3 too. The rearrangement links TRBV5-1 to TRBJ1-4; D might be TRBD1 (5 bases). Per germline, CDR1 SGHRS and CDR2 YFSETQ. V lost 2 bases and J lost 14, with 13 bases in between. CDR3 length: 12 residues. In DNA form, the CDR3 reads TGCGCCAGCAGCTTAGATCAGGGTGGGCTGTTTTTT. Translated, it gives CASSLDQGGLFF.

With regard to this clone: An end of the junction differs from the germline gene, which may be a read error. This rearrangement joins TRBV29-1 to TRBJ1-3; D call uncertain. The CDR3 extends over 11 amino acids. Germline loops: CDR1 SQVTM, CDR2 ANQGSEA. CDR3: CRRDGDYTIYF. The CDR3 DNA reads TGTAGGCGGGATGGCGATTACACCATATATTTT.

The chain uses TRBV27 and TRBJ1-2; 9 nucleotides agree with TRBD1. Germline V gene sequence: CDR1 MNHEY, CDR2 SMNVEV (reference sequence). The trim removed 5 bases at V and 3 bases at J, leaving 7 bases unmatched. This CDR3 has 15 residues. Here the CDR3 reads CASSVGTGKDYGYTF. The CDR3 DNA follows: TGTGCCAGCAGTGTAGGGACAGGGAAAGACTATGGCTACACCTTC.

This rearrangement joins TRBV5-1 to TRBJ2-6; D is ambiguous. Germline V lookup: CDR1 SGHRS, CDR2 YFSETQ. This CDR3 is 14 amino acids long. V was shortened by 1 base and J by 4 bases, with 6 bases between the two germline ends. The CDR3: CASSLSGGANVLTF. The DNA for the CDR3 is TGCGCCAGCAGCTTGTCAGGCGGGGCCAACGTCCTGACTTTC.

The CDR3 loop is CASSQAMGSRGSYEQYF. The CDR3 bases are TGTGCCAGCAGCCAAGCAATGGGCTCGCGGGGCTCCTACGAGCAGTACTTC. The chain joins TRBV4-2 to TRBJ2-7; maybe TRBD2 (6 bases). This CDR3 is 17 amino acids long. The V end lost 1 base, the J end lost 0 bases, and 16 bases lay between the germline ends. Germline V gene lookup returns CDR1 LGHNA and CDR2 YNFKEQ.

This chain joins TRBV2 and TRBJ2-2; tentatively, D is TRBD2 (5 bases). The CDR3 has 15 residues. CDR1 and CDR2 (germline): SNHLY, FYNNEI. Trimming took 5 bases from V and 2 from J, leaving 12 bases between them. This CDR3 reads CASSPRTGNTGELFF. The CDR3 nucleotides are TGTGCCAGCAGTCCTCGGACGGGAAACACCGGGGAGCTGTTTTTT. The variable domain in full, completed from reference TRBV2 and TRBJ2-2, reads EPEVTQTPSHQVTQMGQEVILRCVPISNHLYFYWYRQILGQKVEFLVSFYNNEISEKSEIFDDQFSVERPDGSNFTLKIRSTKLEDSAMYFCASSPRTGNTGELFFGEGSRLTVL.

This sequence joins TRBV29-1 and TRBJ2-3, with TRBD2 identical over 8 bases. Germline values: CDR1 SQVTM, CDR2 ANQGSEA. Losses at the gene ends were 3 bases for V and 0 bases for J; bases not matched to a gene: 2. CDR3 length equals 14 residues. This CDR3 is CSVEERGSTDTQYF. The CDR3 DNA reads TGCAGCGTTGAGGAGCGGGGGAGCACAGATACGCAGTATTTT.

The CDR3 DNA reads as TGTGCCAGCAGCTCCAGTACAGGGCACGATCAGCCCCAGCATTTT. Translated: CASSSSTGHDQPQHF. This rearrangement joins TRBV5-4 to TRBJ1-5; D might be TRBD1 (6 bases). Germline V gene sequence: CDR1 SGHNT, CDR2 YYREEE (reference sequence). V lost 3 bases to trimming and J lost 5 bases, with 15 bases between them. CDR3 length: 15 residues.

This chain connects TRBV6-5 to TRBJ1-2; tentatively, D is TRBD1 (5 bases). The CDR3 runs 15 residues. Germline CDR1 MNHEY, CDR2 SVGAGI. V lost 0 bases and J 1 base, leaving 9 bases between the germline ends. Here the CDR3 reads CASSYSGRLNYGYTF. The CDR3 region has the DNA TGTGCCAGCAGTTACTCGGGGCGGCTTAACTATGGCTACACCTTC.

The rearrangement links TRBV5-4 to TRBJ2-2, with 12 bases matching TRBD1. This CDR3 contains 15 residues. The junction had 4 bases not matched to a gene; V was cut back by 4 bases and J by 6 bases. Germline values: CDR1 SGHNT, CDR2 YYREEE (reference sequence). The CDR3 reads CASSTGQGAAGELFF. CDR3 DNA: TGTGCCAGCAGCACGGGACAGGGGGCTGCCGGGGAGCTGTTTTTT. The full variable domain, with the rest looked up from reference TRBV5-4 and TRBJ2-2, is ETGVTQSPTHLIKTRGQQVTLRCSSQSGHNTVSWYQQALGQGPQFIFQYYREEENGRGNFPPRFSGLQFPNYSSELNVNALELDDSALYLCASSTGQGAAGELFFGEGSRLTVL.

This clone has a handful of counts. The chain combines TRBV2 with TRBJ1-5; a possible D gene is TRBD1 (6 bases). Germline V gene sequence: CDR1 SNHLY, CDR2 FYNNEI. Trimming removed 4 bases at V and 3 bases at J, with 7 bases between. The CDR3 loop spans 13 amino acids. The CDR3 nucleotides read TGTGCCAGCAGTGCAGGGGCCAATCAGCCCCAGCATTTT. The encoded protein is CASSAGANQPQHF.

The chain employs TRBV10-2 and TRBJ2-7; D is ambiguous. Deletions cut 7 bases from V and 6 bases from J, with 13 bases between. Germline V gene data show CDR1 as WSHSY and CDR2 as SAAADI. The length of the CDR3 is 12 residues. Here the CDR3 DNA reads TGCGCCAGCATAGGAAAGTGGAGCGAGCAGTACTTC. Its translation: CASIGKWSEQYF.

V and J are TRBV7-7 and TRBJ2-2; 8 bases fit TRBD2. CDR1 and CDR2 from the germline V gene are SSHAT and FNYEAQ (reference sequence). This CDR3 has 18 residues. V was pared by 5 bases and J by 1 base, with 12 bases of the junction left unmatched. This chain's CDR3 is CASSPQERSGGNTGELFF. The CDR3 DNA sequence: TGTGCCAGCAGCCCCCAGGAGAGGAGCGGGGGGAACACCGGGGAGCTGTTTTTT.

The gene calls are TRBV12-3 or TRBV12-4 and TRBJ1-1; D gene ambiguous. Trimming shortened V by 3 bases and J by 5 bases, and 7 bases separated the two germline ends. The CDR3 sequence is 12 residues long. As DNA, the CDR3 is TGTGCCAGCAGTTTCGAGGTTACTGAAGCTTTCTTT. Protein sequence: CASSFEVTEAFF.

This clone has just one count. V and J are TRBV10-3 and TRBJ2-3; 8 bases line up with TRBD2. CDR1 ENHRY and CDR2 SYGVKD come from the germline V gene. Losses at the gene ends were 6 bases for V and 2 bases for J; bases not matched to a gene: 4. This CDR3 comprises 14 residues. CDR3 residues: CAISQAGDTDTQYF. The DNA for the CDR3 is TGTGCCATCAGCCAAGCGGGGGACACAGATACGCAGTATTTT.

CDR3: CASSLSEGTEAFF. Here the CDR3 DNA reads TGTGCCAGCAGCTTAAGTGAGGGTACTGAAGCTTTCTTT. The rearrangement uses TRBV7-3 and TRBJ1-1; D unclear. Germline-derived CDR1 and CDR2 are SGHTA and FQGTGA. This CDR3 is 13 amino acids long. V shed 1 base and J shed 5 bases, with 8 bases lying between them.

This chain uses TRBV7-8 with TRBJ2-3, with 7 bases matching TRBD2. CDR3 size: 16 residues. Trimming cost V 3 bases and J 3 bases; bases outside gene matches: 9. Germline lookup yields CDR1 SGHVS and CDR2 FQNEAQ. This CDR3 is CASSFGGGGLTDTQYF. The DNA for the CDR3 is TGTGCCAGCAGCTTCGGCGGGGGTGGTTTGACAGATACGCAGTATTTT.

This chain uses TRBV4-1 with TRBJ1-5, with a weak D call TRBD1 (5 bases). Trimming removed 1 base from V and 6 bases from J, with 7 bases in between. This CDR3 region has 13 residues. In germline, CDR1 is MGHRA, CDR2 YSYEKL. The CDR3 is CASSQGGGQPQHF. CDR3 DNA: TGCGCCAGCAGCCAAGGGGGCGGTCAGCCCCAGCATTTT.

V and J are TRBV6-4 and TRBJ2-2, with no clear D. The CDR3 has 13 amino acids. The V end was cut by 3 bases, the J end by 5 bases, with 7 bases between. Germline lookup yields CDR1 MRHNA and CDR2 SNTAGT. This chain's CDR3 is CASSDWQTGELFF. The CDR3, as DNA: TGTGCCAGCAGTGATTGGCAGACCGGGGAGCTGTTTTTT.

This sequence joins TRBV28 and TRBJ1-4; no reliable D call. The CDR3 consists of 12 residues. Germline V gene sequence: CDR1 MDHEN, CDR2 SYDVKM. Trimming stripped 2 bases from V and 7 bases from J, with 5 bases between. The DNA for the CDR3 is TGTGCCAGCAGTTTAAACTTTGAAAAACTGTTTTTT. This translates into CASSLNFEKLFF.

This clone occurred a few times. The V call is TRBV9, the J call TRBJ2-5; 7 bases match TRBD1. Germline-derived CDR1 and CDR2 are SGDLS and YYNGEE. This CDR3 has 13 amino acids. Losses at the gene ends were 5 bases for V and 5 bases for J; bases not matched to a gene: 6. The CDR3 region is CASRPTGEETQYF. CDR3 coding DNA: TGTGCCAGCAGACCAACAGGGGAGGAGACCCAGTACTTC.

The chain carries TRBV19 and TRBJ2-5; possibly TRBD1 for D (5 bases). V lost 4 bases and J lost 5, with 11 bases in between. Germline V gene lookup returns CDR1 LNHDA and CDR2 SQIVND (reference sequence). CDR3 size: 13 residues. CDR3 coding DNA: TGTGCCAGTAGTACCAGGGTTGGGGAGACCCAGTACTTC. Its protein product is CASSTRVGETQYF.

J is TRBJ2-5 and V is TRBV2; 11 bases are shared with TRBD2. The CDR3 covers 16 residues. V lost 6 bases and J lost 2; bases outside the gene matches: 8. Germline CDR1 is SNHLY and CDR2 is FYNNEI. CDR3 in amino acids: CASSQAVAGGQETQYF. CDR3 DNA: TGTGCCAGCAGCCAAGCGGTAGCGGGGGGGCAAGAGACCCAGTACTTC.

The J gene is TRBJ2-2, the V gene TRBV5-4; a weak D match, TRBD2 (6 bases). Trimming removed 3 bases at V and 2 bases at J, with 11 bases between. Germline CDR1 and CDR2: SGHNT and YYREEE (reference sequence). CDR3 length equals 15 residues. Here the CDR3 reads CASSSKGLNTGELFF. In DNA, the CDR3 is TGTGCCAGCAGCTCCAAGGGACTTAACACCGGGGAGCTGTTTTTT.